Each of the 9 T cell receptor beta chains below was sequenced from the same sample in a study of T cells after yellow fever vaccination. From the 5' RACE reads, TCRdb called clonotypes with MiXCR, one entry per CDR3 protein. Of about 53,000 distinct CDR3 sequences listed, more than 5.5% are singletons. The sequencing here drew on CD8+ T cells sorted from PBMCs, taken on the day of the first yellow fever vaccination. These receptors all stem from a man younger than 35 who received the YFV17D yellow fever vaccine.

This clonotype showed up just a few times. CDR3 bases: TGTGCCAGCAGCTCCCGCAGCTACTCCTACGAGCAGTACTTC. Its translation: CASSSRSYSYEQYF. The chain couples TRBV7-9 to TRBJ2-7; unclear D gene. This CDR3 has 14 residues. Germline-derived CDR1 and CDR2 are SEHNR and FQNEAQ (reference sequence). V was shortened by 4 bases and J by 0 bases, with 10 bases between the two germline ends.

The chain couples TRBV14 to TRBJ2-1; 10 bases line up with TRBD1. Germline V lookup: CDR1 SGHDN, CDR2 FVKESK. The CDR3 extends over 16 amino acids. V gave up 4 bases and J gave up 5 bases; unmatched junction bases: 8. The CDR3 bases are TGTGCCAGCAGCCTCCTGGGACAGGGGAGTAACAATGAGCAGTTCTTC. Translation: CASSLLGQGSNNEQFF.

This clonotype has a count of ten or more. The V call is TRBV24-1, the J call TRBJ2-3; possibly TRBD2 for D (5 bases). CDR3 length equals 14 residues. Trimming stripped 5 bases from V and 6 bases from J, with 14 bases between. Germline CDR1 is KGHDR and CDR2 is SFDVKD. Here the CDR3 DNA reads TGTGCCACCAGTGCCGGCGGGCCAAGGGATACGCAGTATTTT. Its protein is CATSAGGPRDTQYF.

In its sample, this clonotype was seen many times. The chain combines TRBV6-6 with TRBJ2-3, with D perhaps matching TRBD1 or TRBD2 (5 bases each). Per the germline V gene, CDR1 is MNHNY and CDR2 is SVGAGI (reference sequence). The CDR3 is 21 residues long. Trimming took 5 bases from V and 2 from J, leaving 32 bases between them. The CDR3 sequence: CASSTGAGIIRSDENTDTQYF. In DNA, the CDR3 is TGTGCCAGCAGTACCGGGGCCGGGATAATAAGGTCGGACGAGAACACAGATACGCAGTATTTT.

There are many counts of this clonotype. The chain is built from TRBV27 and TRBJ2-3; D gene uncertain. The CDR3 covers 15 residues. The germline V gene encodes CDR1 MNHEY and CDR2 SMNVEV (reference sequence). The ends were cut back, 3 bases at V and 0 bases at J, with 10 bases in the middle. CDR3 residues: CASSFTVASTDTQYF. The CDR3 DNA is TGTGCCAGCAGTTTTACCGTCGCTAGCACAGATACGCAGTATTTT.

The V call is TRBV19, the J call TRBJ2-2; D perhaps matches TRBD2 (5 bases). CDR3 size: 15 residues. V lost 5 bases and J 0 bases, leaving 10 bases between the germline ends. Germline V lookup: CDR1 LNHDA, CDR2 SQIVND (reference sequence). CDR3 sequence reads: CASSWWESNTGELFF. CDR3 nucleotide sequence: TGTGCCAGTAGTTGGTGGGAGTCGAACACCGGGGAGCTGTTTTTT.

This clonotype was recorded a few times. The V gene is TRBV19, the J gene TRBJ2-7; 7 nucleotides line up with TRBD2. The CDR3 consists of 14 residues. The V gene end was trimmed by 3 bases and the J gene end by 4 bases; junction bases not matched to a gene: 6. Germline CDR1 LNHDA, CDR2 SQIVND (reference sequence). CDR3 nucleotide sequence: TGTGCCAGTAGTATCAAGCGGGGAATTTACGAGCAGTACTTC. As protein: CASSIKRGIYEQYF. The full variable domain, its missing parts supplied by reference TRBV19 and TRBJ2-7, is DGGITQSPKYLFRKEGQNVTLSCEQNLNHDAMYWYRQDPGQGLRLIYYSQIVNDFQKGDIAEGYSVSREKKESFPLTVTSAQKNPTAFYLCASSIKRGIYEQYFGPGTRLTVT.

This clonotype turned up a few times. This chain links TRBV7-9 with TRBJ1-2, with D possibly being TRBD1 (5 bases). CDR1 is SEHNR, CDR2 FQNEAQ, per germline (reference sequence). Between the trimmed V and J ends, which lost 8 bases and 5 bases, there was a span of 12 bases. The CDR3 runs 12 residues. CDR3 loop: CASLDSNYGYTF. CDR3 coding DNA: TGTGCCAGCCTAGACAGTAATTATGGCTACACCTTC.

This clonotype was seen many times. This chain connects TRBV10-2 to TRBJ1-1, with TRBD1 as a possible D gene (5 bases). The V gene lost 0 bases and the J gene lost 7 bases, with 12 bases spanning the gap. Germline V gives CDR1 WSHSY, CDR2 SAAADI. The CDR3 is 14 residues long. In DNA form, the CDR3 reads TGCGCCAGCAGTGAGTCGAAGGACATCGGTGAAGCTTTCTTT. Its translation: CASSESKDIGEAFF.